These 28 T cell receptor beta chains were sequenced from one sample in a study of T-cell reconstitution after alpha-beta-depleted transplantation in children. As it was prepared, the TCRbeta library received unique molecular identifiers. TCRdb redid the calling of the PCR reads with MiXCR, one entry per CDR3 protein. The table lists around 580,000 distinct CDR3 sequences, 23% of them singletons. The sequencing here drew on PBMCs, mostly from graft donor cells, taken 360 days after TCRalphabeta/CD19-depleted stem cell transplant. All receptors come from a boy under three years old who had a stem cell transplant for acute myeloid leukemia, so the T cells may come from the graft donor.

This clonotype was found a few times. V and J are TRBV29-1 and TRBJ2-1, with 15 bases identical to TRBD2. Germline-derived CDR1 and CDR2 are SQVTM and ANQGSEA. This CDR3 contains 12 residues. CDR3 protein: CSGGLAGGEQFF. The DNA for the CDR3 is TGCAGTGGGGGACTAGCGGGGGGCGAGCAGTTCTTC.

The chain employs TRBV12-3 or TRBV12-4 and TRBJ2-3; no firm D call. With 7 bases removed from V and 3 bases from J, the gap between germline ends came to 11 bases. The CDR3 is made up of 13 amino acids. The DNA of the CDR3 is TGTGCCAGCACCCTTGGGCAGACAGATACGCAGTATTTT. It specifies CASTLGQTDTQYF.

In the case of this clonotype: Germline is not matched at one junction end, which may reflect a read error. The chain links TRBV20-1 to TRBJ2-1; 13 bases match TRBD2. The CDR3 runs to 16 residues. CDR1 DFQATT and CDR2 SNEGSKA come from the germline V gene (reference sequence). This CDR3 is CCAREGLAGTYNEQFF. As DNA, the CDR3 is TGCTGTGCTAGAGAGGGACTAGCGGGGACCTACAATGAGCAGTTCTTC.

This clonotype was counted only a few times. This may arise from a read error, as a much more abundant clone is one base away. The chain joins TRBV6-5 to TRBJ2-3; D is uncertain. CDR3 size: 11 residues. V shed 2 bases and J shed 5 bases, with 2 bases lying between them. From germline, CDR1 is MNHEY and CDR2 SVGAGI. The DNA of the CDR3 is TGTGCCAGCAGTTACGTAGATACGCAGTATTTT. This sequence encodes CASSYVDTQYF.

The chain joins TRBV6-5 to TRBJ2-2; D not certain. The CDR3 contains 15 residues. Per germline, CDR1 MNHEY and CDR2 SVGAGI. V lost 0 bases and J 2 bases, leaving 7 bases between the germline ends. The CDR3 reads CASSYSQLNTGELFF. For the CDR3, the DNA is TGTGCCAGCAGTTACTCTCAGTTAAACACCGGGGAGCTGTTTTTT.

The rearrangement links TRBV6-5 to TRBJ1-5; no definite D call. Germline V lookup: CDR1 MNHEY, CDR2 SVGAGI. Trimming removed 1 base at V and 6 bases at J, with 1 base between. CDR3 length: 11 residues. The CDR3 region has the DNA TGTGCCAGCAGTTACTTTCAGCCCCAGCATTTT. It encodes CASSYFQPQHF.

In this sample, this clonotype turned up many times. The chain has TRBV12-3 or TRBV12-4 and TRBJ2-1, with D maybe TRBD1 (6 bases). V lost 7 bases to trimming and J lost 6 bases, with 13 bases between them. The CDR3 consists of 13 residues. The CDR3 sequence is CASTKTGPNEQFF. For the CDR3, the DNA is TGTGCCAGCACAAAGACAGGTCCCAATGAGCAGTTCTTC.

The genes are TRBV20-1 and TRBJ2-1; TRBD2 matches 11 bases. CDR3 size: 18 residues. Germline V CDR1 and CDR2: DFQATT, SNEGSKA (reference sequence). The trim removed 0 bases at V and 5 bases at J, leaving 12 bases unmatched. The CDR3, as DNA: TGCAGTGCTAGAGATTTGGGTGAGAGACTAGCGGGACACAATGAGCAGTTCTTC. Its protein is CSARDLGERLAGHNEQFF.

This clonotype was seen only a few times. CDR3 protein: CSASPGGQPQHF. CDR3 DNA sequence: TGCAGTGCTAGCCCTGGTGGTCAGCCCCAGCATTTT. V usage is TRBV20-1 and J usage is TRBJ1-5; D gene ambiguous. Germline CDR1 and CDR2: DFQATT and SNEGSKA (reference sequence). V was cut by 3 bases and J by 6 bases, with 9 bases left in between. The CDR3 runs to 12 residues.

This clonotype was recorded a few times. The CDR3: CASSSFRIAVNTEAFF. CDR3 DNA sequence: TGTGCCAGCAGCTCATTTCGGATCGCTGTGAACACTGAAGCTTTCTTT. V usage is TRBV11-3 and J usage is TRBJ1-1; D call uncertain. There are 16 residues in the CDR3. The germline CDR1 and CDR2 sequences are SGHNT and YENEEA. Trimming removed 4 bases at V and 0 bases at J, with 15 bases between.

The CDR3: CSARDSSYEQYV. CDR3 bases: TGCAGTGCTCGCGATAGCTCCTACGAGCAGTACGTC. This rearrangement joins TRBV20-1 to TRBJ2-7; no reliable D call. CDR1 and CDR2 (germline): DFQATT, SNEGSKA (reference sequence). The CDR3 has 12 residues. V was pared by 5 bases and J by 0 bases, with 8 bases between.

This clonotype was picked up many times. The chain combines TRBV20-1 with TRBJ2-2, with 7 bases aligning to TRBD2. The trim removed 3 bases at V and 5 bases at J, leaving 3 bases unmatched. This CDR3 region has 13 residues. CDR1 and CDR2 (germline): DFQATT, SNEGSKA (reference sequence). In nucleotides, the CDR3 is TGCAGTGCTAGCCAGGGAGGGACCGGGGAGCTGTTTTTT. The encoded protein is CSASQGGTGELFF.

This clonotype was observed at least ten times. CDR3 in DNA: TGTGCCAGCAGTTCCCCTCGGTACTACGAGCAGTACTTC. Residues: CASSSPRYYEQYF. This chain uses TRBV6-5 with TRBJ2-7; D remains ambiguous. The CDR3 runs 13 residues. Germline values: CDR1 MNHEY, CDR2 SVGAGI. V lost 4 bases, J lost 3 bases, and 10 bases lay in between.

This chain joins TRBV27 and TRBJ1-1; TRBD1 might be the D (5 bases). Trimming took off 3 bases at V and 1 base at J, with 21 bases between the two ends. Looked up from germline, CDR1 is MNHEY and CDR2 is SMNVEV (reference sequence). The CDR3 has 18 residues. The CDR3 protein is CASSFLRAIGAKNTEAFF. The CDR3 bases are TGTGCCAGCAGTTTCCTCCGAGCAATCGGGGCCAAGAACACTGAAGCTTTCTTT.

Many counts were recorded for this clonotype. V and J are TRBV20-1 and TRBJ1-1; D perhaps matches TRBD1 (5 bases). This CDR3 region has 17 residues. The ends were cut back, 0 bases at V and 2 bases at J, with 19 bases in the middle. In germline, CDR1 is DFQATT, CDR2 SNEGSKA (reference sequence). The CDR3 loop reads CSARDAKETRVNTEAFF. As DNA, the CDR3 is TGCAGTGCTAGAGACGCTAAAGAGACCAGGGTTAACACTGAAGCTTTCTTT.

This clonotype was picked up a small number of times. CDR3 protein: CASSLVTGGGETQYF. In DNA, the CDR3 is TGCGCCAGCAGCTTGGTGACAGGGGGAGGAGAGACCCAGTACTTC. The chain is built from TRBV5-1 and TRBJ2-5; 9 nucleotides agree with TRBD1. From germline, CDR1 is SGHRS and CDR2 YFSETQ. Trimming cost V 0 bases and J 4 bases; bases outside gene matches: 4. The length of the CDR3 is 15 residues.

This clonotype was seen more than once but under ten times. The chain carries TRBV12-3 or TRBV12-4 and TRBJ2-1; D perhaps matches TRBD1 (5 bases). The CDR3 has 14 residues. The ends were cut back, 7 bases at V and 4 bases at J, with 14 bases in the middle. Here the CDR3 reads CASTQGTDYNEQFF. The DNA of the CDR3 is TGTGCCAGCACCCAGGGAACGGATTACAATGAGCAGTTCTTC.

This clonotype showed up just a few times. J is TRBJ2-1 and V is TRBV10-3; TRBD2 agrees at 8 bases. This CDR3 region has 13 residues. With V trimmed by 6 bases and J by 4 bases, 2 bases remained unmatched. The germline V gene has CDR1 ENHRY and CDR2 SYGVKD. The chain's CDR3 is CAISGGDYNEQFF. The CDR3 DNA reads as TGTGCCATCAGCGGGGGGGATTACAATGAGCAGTTCTTC.

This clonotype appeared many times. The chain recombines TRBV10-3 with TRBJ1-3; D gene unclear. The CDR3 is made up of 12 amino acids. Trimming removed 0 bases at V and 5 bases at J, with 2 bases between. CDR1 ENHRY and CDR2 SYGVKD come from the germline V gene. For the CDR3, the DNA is TGTGCCATCAGTGAGTCAAGAAACACCATATATTTT. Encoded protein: CAISESRNTIYF.

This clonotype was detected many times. The CDR3 DNA reads TGTGCCACCAGCAGAGATCTGGGGCTTTTCCACGAGCAGTACTTC. It is translated as CATSRDLGLFHEQYF. The chain uses TRBV15 and TRBJ2-7, with D possibly matching TRBD1 (5 bases). The length of the CDR3 is 15 residues. From germline, CDR1 is LNHNV and CDR2 YYDKDF (reference sequence). V was shortened by 0 bases and J by 5 bases, with 14 bases between the two germline ends.

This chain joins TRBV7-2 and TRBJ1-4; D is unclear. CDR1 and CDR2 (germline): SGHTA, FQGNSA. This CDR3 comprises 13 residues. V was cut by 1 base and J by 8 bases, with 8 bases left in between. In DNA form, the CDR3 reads TGTGCCAGCAGCTTAGTGGGTACCGAAAAACTGTTTTTT. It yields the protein CASSLVGTEKLFF.

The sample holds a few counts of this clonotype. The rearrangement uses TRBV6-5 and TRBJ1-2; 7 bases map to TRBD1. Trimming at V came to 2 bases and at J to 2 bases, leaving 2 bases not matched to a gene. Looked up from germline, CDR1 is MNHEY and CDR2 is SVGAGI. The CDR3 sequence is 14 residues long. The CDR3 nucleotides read TGTGCCAGCAGTTACAGGGGACAGAACTATGGCTACACCTTC. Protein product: CASSYRGQNYGYTF.

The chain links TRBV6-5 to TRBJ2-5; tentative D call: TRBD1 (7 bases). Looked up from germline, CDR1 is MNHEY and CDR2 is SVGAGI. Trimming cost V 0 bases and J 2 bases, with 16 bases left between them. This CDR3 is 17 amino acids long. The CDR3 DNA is TGTGCCAGCAGTTACTCGATTGGCCAGGGGGGACAAGAGACCCAGTACTTC. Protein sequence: CASSYSIGQGGQETQYF.

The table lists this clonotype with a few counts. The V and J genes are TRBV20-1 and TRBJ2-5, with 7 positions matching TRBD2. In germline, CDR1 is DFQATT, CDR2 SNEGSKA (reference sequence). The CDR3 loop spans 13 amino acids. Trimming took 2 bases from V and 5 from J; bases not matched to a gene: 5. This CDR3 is CSARTTSWETQYF. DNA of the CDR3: TGCAGTGCTAGAACGACTAGCTGGGAGACCCAGTACTTC.

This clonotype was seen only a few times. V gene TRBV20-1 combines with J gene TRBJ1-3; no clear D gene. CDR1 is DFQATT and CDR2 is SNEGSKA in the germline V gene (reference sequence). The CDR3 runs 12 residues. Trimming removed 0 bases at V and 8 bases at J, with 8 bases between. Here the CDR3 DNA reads TGCAGTGCTAGAGATGGTGTGGACACCATATATTTT. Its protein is CSARDGVDTIYF.

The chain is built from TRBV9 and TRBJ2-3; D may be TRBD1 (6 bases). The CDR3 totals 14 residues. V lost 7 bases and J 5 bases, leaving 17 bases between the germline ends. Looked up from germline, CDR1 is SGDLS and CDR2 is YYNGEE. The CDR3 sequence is CASGAETGRDTQYF. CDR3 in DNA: TGTGCCAGCGGAGCCGAAACAGGGCGAGATACGCAGTATTTT.

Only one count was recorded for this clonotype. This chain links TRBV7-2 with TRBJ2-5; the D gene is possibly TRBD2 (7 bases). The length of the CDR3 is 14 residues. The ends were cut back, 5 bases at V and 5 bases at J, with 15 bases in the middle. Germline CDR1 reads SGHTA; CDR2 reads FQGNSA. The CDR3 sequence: CASSHPRGAETQYF. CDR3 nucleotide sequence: TGTGCCAGCAGCCACCCACGGGGGGCGGAGACCCAGTACTTC.

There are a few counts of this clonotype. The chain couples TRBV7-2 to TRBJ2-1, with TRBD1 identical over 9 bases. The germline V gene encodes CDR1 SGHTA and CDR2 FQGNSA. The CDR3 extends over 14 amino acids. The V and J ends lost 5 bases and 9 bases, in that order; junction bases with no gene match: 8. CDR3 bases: TGTGCCAGCAGCCTGGACAGGGGCGCTGGTGAGCAGTTCTTC. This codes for CASSLDRGAGEQFF. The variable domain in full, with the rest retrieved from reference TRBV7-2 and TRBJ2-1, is GAGVSQSPSNKVTEKGKDVELRCDPISGHTALYWYRQSLGQGLEFLIYFQGNSAPDKSGLPSDRFSAERTGGSVSTLTIQRTQQEDSAVYLCASSLDRGAGEQFFGPGTRLTVL.